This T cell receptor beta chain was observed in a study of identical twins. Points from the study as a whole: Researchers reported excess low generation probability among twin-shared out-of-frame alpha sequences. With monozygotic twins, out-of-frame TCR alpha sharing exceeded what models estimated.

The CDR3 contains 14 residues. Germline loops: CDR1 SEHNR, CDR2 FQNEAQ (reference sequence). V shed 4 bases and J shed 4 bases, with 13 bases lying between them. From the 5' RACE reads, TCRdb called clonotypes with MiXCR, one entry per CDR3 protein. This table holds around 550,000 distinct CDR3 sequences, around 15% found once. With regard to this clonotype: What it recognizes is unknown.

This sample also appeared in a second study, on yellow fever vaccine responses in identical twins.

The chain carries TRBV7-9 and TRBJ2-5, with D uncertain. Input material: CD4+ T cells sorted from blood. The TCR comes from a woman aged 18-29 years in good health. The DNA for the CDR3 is TGTGCCAGCAGCTCAACGGACCATAGAGAGACCCAGTACTTC. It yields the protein CASSSTDHRETQYF.